The 10 T cell receptor beta chains below were found in one sample sequenced in a study of identical twins. MiXCR, run by TCRdb on the 5' RACE reads, gives a single entry per CDR3 protein. The repertoire consists of nearly 650,000 distinct CDR3 sequences, with 7% to 7.5% occurring once and the leading ten covering roughly 1.6%. The sample was also linked to a second study, of yellow fever vaccine responses in identical twins.

Sequenced: PBMCs. These receptor sequences come from a woman younger than 30 in good health.

The rearrangement links TRBV10-3 to TRBJ2-3; 8 nucleotides align to TRBD2. This CDR3 spans 16 amino acids. The junction had 5 bases not matched to a gene; V was cut back by 3 bases and J by 0 bases. Germline CDR1 is ENHRY and CDR2 is SYGVKD. The CDR3 DNA follows: TGTGCCATCAGTGATCGACTAGCGCGAAGCACAGATACGCAGTATTTT. Protein: CAISDRLARSTDTQYF.

This clonotype was counted ten times or more. This sequence joins TRBV12-3 or TRBV12-4 and TRBJ2-2, with 7 bases identical to TRBD1. CDR3 length equals 14 residues. J gave up 1 base and V 5 bases, and 1 base lay outside the gene matches. The CDR3 nucleotides are TGTGCCAGCAGTCGGACAGGGAACACCGGGGAGCTGTTTTTT. This sequence encodes CASSRTGNTGELFF.

This clonotype came up a few times. This rearrangement joins TRBV20-1 to TRBJ2-2; D ambiguous. The CDR3 totals 13 residues. Trimming cost V 6 bases and J 0 bases, with 8 bases left between them. CDR1 and CDR2 from the germline V gene are DFQATT and SNEGSKA (reference sequence). CDR3 amino acids: CSAKAANTGELFF. DNA of the CDR3: TGCAGTGCCAAGGCGGCGAACACCGGGGAGCTGTTTTTT.

The chain joins TRBV7-9 to TRBJ2-7; 11 bases fit TRBD2. CDR1 SEHNR and CDR2 FQNEAQ come from the germline V gene (reference sequence). The CDR3 extends over 17 amino acids. The V and J ends lost 5 bases and 2 bases, in that order; junction bases with no gene match: 11. CDR3 nucleotide sequence: TGTGCCAGCAGCCTTTGGACTAGCGGGCGAGGGGCCTACGAGCAGTACTTC. The encoded protein is CASSLWTSGRGAYEQYF.

The chain uses TRBV7-9 and TRBJ2-1; 14 positions match TRBD2. This CDR3 comprises 15 residues. The V gene's germline CDR1 is SEHNR and CDR2 FQNEAQ (reference sequence). The V gene end was trimmed by 1 base and the J gene end by 15 bases; junction bases not matched to a gene: 8. Written as DNA, the CDR3 is TGTGCCAGCAGCTTAGGGACTAGCGGGAGGATAGTGTGGTTCTTC. Translated, it gives CASSLGTSGRIVWFF. Based on the CDR3 plus reference TRBV7-9 and TRBJ2-1, the full variable domain is DTGVSQNPRHKITKRGQNVTFRCDPISEHNRLYWYRQTLGQGPEFLTYFQNEAQLEKSRLLSDRFSAERPKGSFSTLEIQRTEQGDSAMYLCASSLGTSGRIVWFFGPGTRLTVL.

The table lists this clonotype with a few counts. The V and J genes are TRBV12-3 or TRBV12-4 and TRBJ1-4, with a tentative D call TRBD1 (5 bases). The V and J ends lost 8 bases and 7 bases respectively, with 23 bases between them. The CDR3 contains 16 residues. The CDR3 region is CASYPGTRQRSEKLFF. CDR3 in DNA: TGTGCCAGCTATCCGGGCACTAGACAGCGTAGTGAAAAACTGTTTTTT.

In its sample, this clonotype was seen a few times. The chain joins TRBV20-1 to TRBJ2-7; D remains unclear. Germline lookup yields CDR1 DFQATT and CDR2 SNEGSKA (reference sequence). The V end lost 2 bases, the J end lost 6 bases, and 8 bases lay between the germline ends. This CDR3 comprises 11 residues. The CDR3 loop reads CSARFLGEQYV. The CDR3 DNA is TGCAGTGCTAGATTTCTTGGCGAGCAGTACGTC.

This clonotype was counted only a few times. V usage is TRBV20-1 and J usage is TRBJ2-5; 12 nucleotides line up with TRBD2. V trimming: 1 base; J trimming: 4 bases; junction bases outside the gene matches: 1. CDR3 length: 14 amino acids. Germline lookup yields CDR1 DFQATT and CDR2 SNEGSKA (reference sequence). The DNA of the CDR3 is TGCAGTGCTAGAGGACTAGCGGGAGTAGAGACCCAGTACTTC. Translation gives CSARGLAGVETQYF.

This clonotype was seen at least ten times. The chain uses TRBV10-3 and TRBJ1-3; D gene ambiguous. The CDR3 extends over 15 amino acids. Trimming removed 4 bases from V and 2 bases from J, with 12 bases in between. Germline CDR1 ENHRY, CDR2 SYGVKD. Written as DNA, the CDR3 is TGTGCCATCAGTGGCACTAGTCTTGCTGGAAACACCATATATTTT. Protein sequence: CAISGTSLAGNTIYF.

In this sample, this clonotype turned up a few times. The chain has TRBV7-9 and TRBJ2-5, with 7 bases matching TRBD1. V was pared by 3 bases and J by 4 bases, with 11 bases of the junction left unmatched. This CDR3 is 16 amino acids long. Germline V lookup: CDR1 SEHNR, CDR2 FQNEAQ (reference sequence). CDR3 sequence: CASSFRLDRVGETQYF. In nucleotides, the CDR3 is TGTGCCAGCAGCTTTCGGCTTGACAGGGTGGGAGAGACCCAGTACTTC.